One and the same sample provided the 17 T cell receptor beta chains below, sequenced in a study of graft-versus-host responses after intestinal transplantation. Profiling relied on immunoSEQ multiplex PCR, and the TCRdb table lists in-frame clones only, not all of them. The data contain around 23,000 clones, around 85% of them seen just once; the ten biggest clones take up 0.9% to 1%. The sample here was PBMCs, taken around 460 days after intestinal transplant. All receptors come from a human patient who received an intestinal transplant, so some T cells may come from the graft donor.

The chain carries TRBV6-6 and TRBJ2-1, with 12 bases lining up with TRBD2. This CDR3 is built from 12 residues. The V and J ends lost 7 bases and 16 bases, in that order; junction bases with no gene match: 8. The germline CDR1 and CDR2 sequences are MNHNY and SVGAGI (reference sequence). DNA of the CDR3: TGTGCCAGCATTCTAGCGGGAGGGCCCTTCTTCTTC. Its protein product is CASILAGGPFFF.

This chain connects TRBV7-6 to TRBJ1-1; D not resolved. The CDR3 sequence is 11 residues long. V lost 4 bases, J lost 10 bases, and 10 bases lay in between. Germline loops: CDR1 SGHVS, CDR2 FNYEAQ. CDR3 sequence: CASSSEGPAFF. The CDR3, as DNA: TGTGCCAGCAGCTCGGAAGGACCAGCTTTCTTT.

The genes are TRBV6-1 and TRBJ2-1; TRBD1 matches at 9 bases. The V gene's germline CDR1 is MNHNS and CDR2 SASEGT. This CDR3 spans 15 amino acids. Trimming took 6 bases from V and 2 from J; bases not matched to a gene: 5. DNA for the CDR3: TGTGCCAGCAGGAGGGACAGGGACGCCTACAATGAGCAGTTCTTC. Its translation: CASRRDRDAYNEQFF.

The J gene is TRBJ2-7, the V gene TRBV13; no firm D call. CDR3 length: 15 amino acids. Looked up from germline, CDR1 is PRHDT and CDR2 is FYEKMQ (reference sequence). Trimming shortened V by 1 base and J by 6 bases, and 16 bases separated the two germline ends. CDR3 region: CASSLVAGYGGEQYF. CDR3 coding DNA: TGTGCCAGCAGCTTAGTAGCCGGGTATGGCGGCGAGCAGTACTTC.

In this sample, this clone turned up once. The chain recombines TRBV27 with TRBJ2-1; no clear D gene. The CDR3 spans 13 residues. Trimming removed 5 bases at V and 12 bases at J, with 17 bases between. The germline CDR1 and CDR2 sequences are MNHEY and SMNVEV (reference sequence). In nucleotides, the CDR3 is TGTGCCAGCAGTGCCCTGAATAGCCCGTCGCAGTTCTTC. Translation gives CASSALNSPSQFF.

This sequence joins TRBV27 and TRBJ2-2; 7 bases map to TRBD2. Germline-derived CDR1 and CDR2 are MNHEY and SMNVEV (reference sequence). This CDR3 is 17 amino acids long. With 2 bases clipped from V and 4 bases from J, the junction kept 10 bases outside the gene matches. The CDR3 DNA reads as TGTGCCAGCAGTTTAAGGACGGGGCTAGCGGTCACCGGGGAGCTGTTTTTT. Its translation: CASSLRTGLAVTGELFF.

This CDR3 reads CASSGLAGRNEQFF. The CDR3 DNA follows: TGCGCCAGCAGCGGGCTAGCGGGACGGAATGAGCAGTTCTTC. The J gene is TRBJ2-1, the V gene TRBV5-1; TRBD2 agrees at 9 bases. Germline CDR1 is SGHRS and CDR2 is YFSETQ. J lost 7 bases, V lost 4 bases, and 6 bases had no gene match. The CDR3 runs 14 residues.

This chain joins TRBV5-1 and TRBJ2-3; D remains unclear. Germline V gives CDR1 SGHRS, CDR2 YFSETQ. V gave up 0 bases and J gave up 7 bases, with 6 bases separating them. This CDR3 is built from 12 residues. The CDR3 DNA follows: TGCGCCAGCAGCTTGGACCGGAATACGCAGTATTTT. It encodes CASSLDRNTQYF.

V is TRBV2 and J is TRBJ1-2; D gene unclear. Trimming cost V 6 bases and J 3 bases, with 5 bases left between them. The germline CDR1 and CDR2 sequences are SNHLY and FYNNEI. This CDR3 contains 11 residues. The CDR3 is CASRRDYGYTF. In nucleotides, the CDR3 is TGTGCCAGCAGGCGGGACTATGGCTACACCTTC.

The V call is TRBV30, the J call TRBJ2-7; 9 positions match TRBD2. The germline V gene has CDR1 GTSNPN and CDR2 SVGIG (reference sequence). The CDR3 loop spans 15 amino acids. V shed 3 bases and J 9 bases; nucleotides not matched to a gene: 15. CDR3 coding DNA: TGTGCCTGGAGCTCCCTAGGGCTAGCGGGAAGCGGGCAGTACTTC. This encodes CAWSSLGLAGSGQYF.

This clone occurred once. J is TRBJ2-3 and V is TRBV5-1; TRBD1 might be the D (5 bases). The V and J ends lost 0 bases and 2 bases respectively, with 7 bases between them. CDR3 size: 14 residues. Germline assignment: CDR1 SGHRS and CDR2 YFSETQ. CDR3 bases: TGCGCCAGCAGCTTGGGACAGTACACAGATACGCAGTATTTT. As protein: CASSLGQYTDTQYF.

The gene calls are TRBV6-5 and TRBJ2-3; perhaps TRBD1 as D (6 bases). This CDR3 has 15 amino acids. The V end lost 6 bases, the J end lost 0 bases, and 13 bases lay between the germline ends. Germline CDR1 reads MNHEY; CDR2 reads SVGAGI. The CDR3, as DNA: TGTGCCAGCAGCCTACAGGGAGCTAGCACAGATACGCAGTATTTT. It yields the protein CASSLQGASTDTQYF.

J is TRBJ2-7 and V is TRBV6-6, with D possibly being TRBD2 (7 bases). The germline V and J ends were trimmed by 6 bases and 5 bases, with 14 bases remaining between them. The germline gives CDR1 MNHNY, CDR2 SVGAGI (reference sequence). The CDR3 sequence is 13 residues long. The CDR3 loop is CASSSGRGNEQYF. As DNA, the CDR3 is TGTGCCAGCAGCTCAGGGAGGGGGAACGAGCAGTACTTC.

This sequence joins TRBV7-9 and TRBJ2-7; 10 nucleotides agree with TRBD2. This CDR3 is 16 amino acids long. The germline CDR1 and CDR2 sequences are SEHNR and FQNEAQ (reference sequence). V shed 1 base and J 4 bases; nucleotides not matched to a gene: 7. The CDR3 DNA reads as TGTGCCAGCAGCTTAGGGAGGGCTAGCGGGAGATACGAGCAGTACTTC. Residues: CASSLGRASGRYEQYF.

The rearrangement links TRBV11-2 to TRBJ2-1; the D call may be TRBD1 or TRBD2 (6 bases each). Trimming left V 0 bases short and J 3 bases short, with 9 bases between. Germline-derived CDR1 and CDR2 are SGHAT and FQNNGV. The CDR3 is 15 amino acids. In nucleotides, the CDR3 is TGTGCCAGCAGCTTAGAAGGGGGGCTCTACAATGAGCAGTTCTTC. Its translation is CASSLEGGLYNEQFF. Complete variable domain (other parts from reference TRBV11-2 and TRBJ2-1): EAGVAQSPRYKIIEKRQSVAFWCNPISGHATLYWYQQILGQGPKLLIQFQNNGVVDDSQLPKDRFSAERLKGVDSTLKIQPAKLEDSAVYLCASSLEGGLYNEQFFGPGTRLTVL.

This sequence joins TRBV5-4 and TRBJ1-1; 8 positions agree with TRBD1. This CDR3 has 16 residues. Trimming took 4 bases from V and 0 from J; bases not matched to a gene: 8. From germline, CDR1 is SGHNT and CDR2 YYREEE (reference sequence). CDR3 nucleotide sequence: TGTGCCAGCAGCCCACGGACAGGGATATTGAACACTGAAGCTTTCTTT. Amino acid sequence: CASSPRTGILNTEAFF.

CDR3 in amino acids: CASSLRTSGSWNEQFF. DNA of the CDR3: TGTGCCAGCAGCTTACGGACTAGCGGGAGTTGGAATGAGCAGTTCTTC. The rearrangement links TRBV7-9 to TRBJ2-1; the match to TRBD2 covers 13 bases. V trimming: 2 bases; J trimming: 7 bases; junction bases outside the gene matches: 5. The length of the CDR3 is 16 residues. Germline V gene sequence: CDR1 SEHNR, CDR2 FQNEAQ (reference sequence). The full variable domain, with the rest looked up from reference TRBV7-9 and TRBJ2-1, is DTGVSQNPRHKITKRGQNVTFRCDPISEHNRLYWYRQTLGQGPEFLTYFQNEAQLEKSRLLSDRFSAERPKGSFSTLEIQRTEQGDSAMYLCASSLRTSGSWNEQFFGPGTRLTVL.